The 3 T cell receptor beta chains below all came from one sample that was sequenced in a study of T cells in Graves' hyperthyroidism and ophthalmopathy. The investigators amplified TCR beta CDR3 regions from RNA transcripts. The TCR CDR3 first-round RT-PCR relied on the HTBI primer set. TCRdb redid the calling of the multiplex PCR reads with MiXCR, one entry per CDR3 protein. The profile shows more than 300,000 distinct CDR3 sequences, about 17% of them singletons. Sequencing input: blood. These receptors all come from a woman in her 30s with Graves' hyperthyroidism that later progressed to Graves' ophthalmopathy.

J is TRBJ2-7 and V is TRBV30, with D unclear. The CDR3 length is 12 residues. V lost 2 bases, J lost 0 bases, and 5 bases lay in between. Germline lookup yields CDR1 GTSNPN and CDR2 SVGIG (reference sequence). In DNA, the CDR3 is TGTGCCTGGAGTATTAACTCCTACGAGCAGTACTTC. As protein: CAWSINSYEQYF.

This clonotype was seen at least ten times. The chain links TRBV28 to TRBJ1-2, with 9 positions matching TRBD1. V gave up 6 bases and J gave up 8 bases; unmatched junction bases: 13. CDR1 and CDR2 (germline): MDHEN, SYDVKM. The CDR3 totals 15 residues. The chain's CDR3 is CASRRTGVVRNGYTF. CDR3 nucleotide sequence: TGTGCCAGCAGACGGACAGGGGTGGTCCGGAACGGCTACACCTTC.

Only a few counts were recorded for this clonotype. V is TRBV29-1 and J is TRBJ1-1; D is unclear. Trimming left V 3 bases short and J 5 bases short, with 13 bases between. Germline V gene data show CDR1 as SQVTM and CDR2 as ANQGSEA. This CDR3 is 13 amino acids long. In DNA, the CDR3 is TGCAGCGTTGAGGCTGGGTCTGGGACTGAAGCTTTCTTT. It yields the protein CSVEAGSGTEAFF.